Listed here are 4 T cell receptor beta chains from one sample, sequenced in a study of CD8+ T cells in alopecia areata. Treatment given: oral pan-JAK inhibitor, 5-10 mg twice daily. The authors extracted RNA and reverse transcribed it into cDNA as the sequencing template. Data came from immunoSEQ multiplex PCR; TCRdb stores just in-frame clones and leaves some out. Here the sample spans 140,000 to 150,000 clones, about 56% being singletons. The sample consisted of CD8+ T cells sorted from blood, taken at week 4, from a patient treated with tofacitinib. The receptors stem from a human donor with alopecia areata.

The rearrangement joins TRBV4-2 to TRBJ2-7; no reliable D call. Germline V lookup: CDR1 LGHNA, CDR2 YNFKEQ. The germline V and J ends were trimmed by 5 bases and 4 bases, with 9 bases remaining between them. This CDR3 has 12 amino acids. The CDR3 DNA reads TGTGCCAGCAGCTGGGGTCTTTACGAGCAGTACTTC. Protein sequence: CASSWGLYEQYF.

The V and J genes are TRBV29-1 and TRBJ1-2, with D possibly TRBD1 on 5 matching bases. The CDR3 contains 12 residues. The V gene lost 4 bases and the J gene lost 4 bases, with 10 bases spanning the gap. Germline V gene data show CDR1 as SQVTM and CDR2 as ANQGSEA. The CDR3 is CSVATQGYGYTF. DNA of the CDR3: TGCAGCGTTGCTACCCAGGGCTATGGCTACACCTTC. Filled out from reference TRBV29-1 and TRBJ1-2, the complete variable domain reads SAVISQKPSRDICQRGTSLTIQCQVDSQVTMMFWYRQQPGQSLTLIATANQGSEATYESGFVIDKFPISRPNLTFSTLTVSNMSPEDSSIYLCSVATQGYGYTFGSGTRLTVV.

The CDR3 DNA follows: TGTGCCAGCAGCGGGGGGGAGGAGACCCAGTACTTC. Protein product: CASSGGEETQYF. The chain recombines TRBV5-4 with TRBJ2-5; 7 nucleotides agree with TRBD2. The J segment lost 5 bases and the V segment lost 4 bases, leaving 2 bases of the junction unmatched. The germline gives CDR1 SGHNT, CDR2 YYREEE (reference sequence). The CDR3 extends over 12 amino acids. Using reference TRBV5-4 and TRBJ2-5 for the parts outside the CDR3, the full variable domain is ETGVTQSPTHLIKTRGQQVTLRCSSQSGHNTVSWYQQALGQGPQFIFQYYREEENGRGNFPPRFSGLQFPNYSSELNVNALELDDSALYLCASSGGEETQYFGPGTRLLVL.

This clone was counted a single time. The CDR3 loop is CASSSQNEVLEKLFF. As DNA, the CDR3 is TGTGCCAGCAGCTCACAGAATGAAGTGCTTGAAAAACTGTTTTTT. J is TRBJ1-4 and V is TRBV13; no firm D call. The CDR3 is 15 residues long. V lost 4 bases and J lost 7, with 16 bases in between. Germline CDR1 and CDR2: PRHDT and FYEKMQ (reference sequence).